This T cell receptor beta chain was obtained from a study of vaccination and CD4 T cells after COVID-19. Study summary: Participants were administered two doses of either the BNT162b2 or the mRNA-1273 vaccine.

From germline, CDR1 is MNHEY and CDR2 SVGEGT. There are 13 residues in the CDR3. V lost 4 bases, J lost 4 bases, and 10 bases lay in between. As to this clonotype: The antigen is not known.

The Oncomine TCR Beta short-read assay was applied to DNA of cultured CD4+ T cells. The authors extracted genomic DNA from cultured CD4+ T cells. MiXCR was run by TCRdb on the PCR reads, yielding one entry per CDR3 protein. The sample comprises some 11,000 distinct CDR3 sequences, approximately 80% of which are singletons, and roughly 18% rests with the top ten. Overall study results and limits: Looking at convalescent patients, 304 of their 307 vaccine-specific clones were spike mono-reactive.

Treatment defined: roughly 10-day PBMC culture with coronavirus spike peptide pools or control peptides (ViraFEST assay). For ViraFEST, peptide pools expanded antigen-specific T cells, after which the TCRs were sequenced. The chain couples TRBV6-2 or TRBV6-3 to TRBJ1-2; no reliable D call. The source of this sequence is a human donor who had recovered from COVID-19. Sequenced: CD4+ T cells from blood, cultured in vitro. The CDR3 DNA is TGTGCCAGCAGTTTGGGAAACACCTATGGCTACACCTTC. Translating it yields CASSLGNTYGYTF.